A selection of T cell receptor beta chains follows, all from one sample in a study of T cell changes during pregnancy in multiple sclerosis. The protocol was immunoSEQ multiplex PCR, while the TCRdb copy is restricted to in-frame clones and leaves out a portion. This sample has about 89,000 clones, with about 94% found just once. The sequenced sample was peripheral blood, obtained in the third trimester of pregnancy. The receptors shown here come from a female donor with multiple sclerosis, enrolled in a pregnancy study. The CDR3 runs from the conserved cysteine through the conserved F or W. D genes are given only for firm matches. Clone size is shown for a subset of rows, as once, few, many or a class of expanded clone.

j_gene: TRBJ1-2
abundance: NA
d_gene: TRBD1
v_gene: TRBV4-1
CDR3aa: CASSQTDLIQGAYGYTF
CDR3nt: TGCGCCAGCAGCCAAACGGACCTTATACAGGGGGCTTATGGCTACACCTTC

j_gene: TRBJ1-1
abundance: NA
d_gene: TRBD1
v_gene: TRBV19
CDR3aa: CASKIQGALNTEAFF
CDR3nt: TGTGCCAGTAAGATACAGGGGGCCCTGAACACTGAAGCTTTCTTT

j_gene: TRBJ1-4
abundance: NA
d_gene: NA
v_gene: TRBV30
CDR3aa: CAWRAGVWGGGEKLFF
CDR3nt: TGTGCCTGGAGAGCCGGGGTTTGGGGGGGAGGTGAAAAACTGTTTTTT

j_gene: TRBJ2-7
abundance: NA
d_gene: NA
v_gene: TRBV10-3
CDR3aa: CAISNRDSRSYEQYF
CDR3nt: TGTGCCATCAGTAACCGGGACTCCCGCTCCTACGAGCAGTACTTC

j_gene: TRBJ2-7
abundance: NA
d_gene: NA
v_gene: TRBV7-9
CDR3aa: CASLNPSVVPYEQYF
CDR3nt: TGTGCCAGCTTGAACCCGAGCGTCGTGCCCTACGAGCAGTACTTC

j_gene: TRBJ2-1
abundance: NA
d_gene: TRBD2
v_gene: TRBV7-3
CDR3aa: CASSLTGTSSKREQFF
CDR3nt: TGTGCCAGCAGCTTAACCGGGACTAGCAGCAAACGGGAGCAGTTCTTC

j_gene: TRBJ1-2
abundance: NA
d_gene: NA
v_gene: TRBV4-3
CDR3aa: CASSERTVSNYGYTF
CDR3nt: TGCGCCAGCAGCGAAAGGACAGTCAGTAACTATGGCTACACCTTC

j_gene: TRBJ2-3
abundance: once
d_gene: TRBD2
v_gene: TRBV6-5
CDR3aa: CASSWSGGTDTQYF
CDR3nt: TGTGCCAGCAGTTGGAGCGGGGGCACAGATACGCAGTATTTT

j_gene: TRBJ2-7
abundance: NA
d_gene: TRBD1
v_gene: TRBV10-2
CDR3aa: CASSRDRGYEQYF
CDR3nt: TGCGCCAGCAGCCGGGACAGGGGGTACGAGCAGTACTTC

j_gene: TRBJ2-1
abundance: NA
d_gene: NA
v_gene: TRBV9
CDR3aa: CASSVPTGDLPGDLPKNYNEQFF
CDR3nt: TGTGCCAGCAGCGTTCCGACTGGAGATCTTCCTGGAGATCTTCCTAAAAATTACAATGAGCAGTTCTTC

j_gene: TRBJ2-7
abundance: NA
d_gene: TRBD2
v_gene: TRBV6-1
CDR3aa: CASSEEFSGRAGAEQYF
CDR3nt: TGTGCCAGCAGTGAGGAGTTTAGCGGGAGGGCCGGAGCCGAGCAGTACTTC

j_gene: TRBJ2-5
abundance: NA
d_gene: NA
v_gene: TRBV5-6
CDR3aa: CASSQVPGQETQYF
CDR3nt: TGTGCCAGCAGCCAGGTCCCGGGGCAAGAGACCCAGTACTTC

j_gene: TRBJ2-2
abundance: NA
d_gene: NA
v_gene: TRBV9
CDR3aa: CASSVSTYPAGELFF
CDR3nt: TGTGCCAGCAGCGTATCAACGTATCCGGCCGGGGAGCTGTTTTTT